Listed here are 32 T cell receptor beta chains from one sample, sequenced in a study of OX40 agonist ivuxolimab in advanced cancers. The method was immunoSEQ multiplex PCR; TCRdb's version includes in-frame clones alone and lacks a portion of them. The sample comprises 35,000 to 45,000 clones, over 60% of which are singletons, and about 8.8% rests with the top ten. The sequences come from CD4+ or CD8+ T cells sorted from blood, collected in a trial of the OX40 agonist ivuxolimab. These receptors all come from an adult with an advanced solid tumor such as melanoma, head and neck, liver or kidney cancer.

The rearrangement joins TRBV5-1 to TRBJ1-3; tentatively, D is TRBD1 (6 bases). Germline assignment: CDR1 SGHRS and CDR2 YFSETQ. V lost 4 bases, J lost 4 bases, and 18 bases lay in between. The CDR3 spans 16 residues. CDR3 sequence: CASSAGIGGRGNTIYF. In DNA form, the CDR3 reads TGCGCCAGCAGCGCCGGTATAGGGGGGCGCGGAAACACCATATATTTT. Full variable domain (remainder filled in from reference TRBV5-1 and TRBJ1-3): KAGVTQTPRYLIKTRGQQVTLSCSPISGHRSVSWYQQTPGQGLQFLFEYFSETQRNKGNFPGRFSGRQFSNSRSEMNVSTLELGDSALYLCASSAGIGGRGNTIYFGEGSWLTVV.

V usage is TRBV5-8 and J usage is TRBJ1-1; D is ambiguous. Germline V CDR1 and CDR2: SGHTS, YDEGEE. V lost 3 bases and J 1 base, leaving 7 bases between the germline ends. This CDR3 is 13 amino acids long. In nucleotides, the CDR3 is TGTGCCAGCAGCTCAGAGGGGAACACTGAAGCTTTCTTT. Protein product: CASSSEGNTEAFF.

This clone was seen a single time. The V and J genes are TRBV5-4 and TRBJ2-5; D not resolved. Germline V gene sequence: CDR1 SGHNT, CDR2 YYREEE (reference sequence). Trimming shortened V by 4 bases and J by 5 bases, and 15 bases separated the two germline ends. The CDR3 sequence is 14 residues long. The CDR3 nucleotides are TGTGCCAGCAGCCATACCGGGTCCCGGGAGACCCAGTACTTC. It yields the protein CASSHTGSRETQYF.

V usage is TRBV7-2 and J usage is TRBJ2-1; D gene unclear. V was pared by 2 bases and J by 10 bases, with 6 bases between. From germline, CDR1 is SGHTA and CDR2 FQGNSA. This CDR3 has 11 amino acids. CDR3 residues: CASSLRLEQFF. The CDR3 region has the DNA TGTGCCAGCAGCTTACGACTGGAGCAGTTCTTC.

V gene TRBV7-9 combines with J gene TRBJ2-7; D is unclear. Trimming cost V 2 bases and J 3 bases, with 8 bases left between them. In germline, CDR1 is SEHNR, CDR2 FQNEAQ (reference sequence). The CDR3 extends over 13 amino acids. CDR3 sequence: CASSLQEIYEQYF. The CDR3, as DNA: TGTGCCAGCAGCTTACAGGAGATCTACGAGCAGTACTTC.

The chain couples TRBV6-5 to TRBJ1-2; TRBD1 is a possible D gene (6 bases). V lost 2 bases to trimming and J lost 8 bases, with 12 bases between them. CDR1 and CDR2 (germline): MNHEY, SVGAGI. The CDR3 covers 13 residues. The CDR3: CASSYLQGGGYTF. CDR3 in DNA: TGTGCCAGCAGTTACCTACAGGGCGGCGGCTACACCTTC.

V usage is TRBV5-6 and J usage is TRBJ2-3; 9 bases map to TRBD2. Losses at the gene ends were 2 bases for V and 5 bases for J; bases not matched to a gene: 6. The CDR3 totals 15 residues. CDR1 and CDR2 (germline): SGHDT, YYEEEE. The CDR3 DNA follows: TGTGCCAGCAGCTTTACCAGCGGGGGGTTAGATACGCAGTATTTT. It encodes CASSFTSGGLDTQYF. The full variable domain, its missing parts supplied by reference TRBV5-6 and TRBJ2-3, is DAGVTQSPTHLIKTRGQQVTLRCSPKSGHDTVSWYQQALGQGPQFIFQYYEEEERQRGNFPDRFSGHQFPNYSSELNVNALLLGDSALYLCASSFTSGGLDTQYFGPGTRLTVL.

This clone was detected only once. The chain joins TRBV14 to TRBJ2-3; no firm D call. Trimming cost V 4 bases and J 5 bases, with 19 bases left between them. The germline V gene encodes CDR1 SGHDN and CDR2 FVKESK. CDR3 size: 16 residues. CDR3 nucleotide sequence: TGTGCCAGCAGCCTTACGCCGCCAGGCATTGGAGATACGCAGTATTTT. Translated, it gives CASSLTPPGIGDTQYF. Variable domain in full (rest from reference TRBV14 and TRBJ2-3): EAGVTQFPSHSVIEKGQTVTLRCDPISGHDNLYWYRRVMGKEIKFLLHFVKESKQDESGMPNNRFLAERTGGTYSTLKVQPAELEDSGVYFCASSLTPPGIGDTQYFGPGTRLTVL.

The CDR3 is CATQPEGPGGYTF. The CDR3 DNA reads as TGTGCCACACAACCGGAGGGTCCCGGCGGCTACACCTTC. This rearrangement joins TRBV28 to TRBJ1-2, with D unclear. Germline V gives CDR1 MDHEN, CDR2 SYDVKM. V shed 10 bases and J shed 8 bases, with 20 bases lying between them. CDR3 length: 13 amino acids.

This chain uses TRBV10-2 with TRBJ1-1; D uncertain. V gave up 7 bases and J gave up 2 bases, with 8 bases separating them. Germline CDR1 is WSHSY and CDR2 is SAAADI. CDR3 length: 12 residues. As DNA, the CDR3 is TGCGCCAGCACCGTTGGAAACACTGAAGCTTTCTTT. It yields the protein CASTVGNTEAFF.

The chain links TRBV7-2 to TRBJ1-1, with D unresolved. This CDR3 is 15 amino acids long. V gave up 0 bases and J gave up 2 bases, with 10 bases separating them. Germline CDR1 reads SGHTA; CDR2 reads FQGNSA. CDR3 sequence reads: CASSLAGQPNTEAFF. The CDR3 nucleotides read TGTGCCAGCAGCTTAGCAGGGCAACCTAACACTGAAGCTTTCTTT.

V is TRBV11-2 and J is TRBJ2-2; weak D call: TRBD2 (6 bases). The V gene lost 8 bases and the J gene lost 1 base, with 17 bases spanning the gap. This CDR3 has 16 amino acids. Germline V gives CDR1 SGHAT, CDR2 FQNNGV. The CDR3 protein is CASGNTRDLNTGELFF. CDR3 nucleotide sequence: TGTGCCAGCGGCAATACGCGGGACCTGAACACCGGGGAGCTGTTTTTT.

This chain connects TRBV7-8 to TRBJ2-1, with 12 bases lining up with TRBD2. Germline CDR1 and CDR2: SGHVS and FQNEAQ. This CDR3 comprises 15 residues. V trimming: 3 bases; J trimming: 7 bases; junction bases outside the gene matches: 4. The CDR3 loop reads CASSFLAGGSNEQFF. The CDR3, as DNA: TGTGCCAGCAGCTTCCTAGCGGGGGGGAGTAATGAGCAGTTCTTC.

The V and J genes are TRBV4-1 and TRBJ2-2; 8 positions match TRBD2. This CDR3 is built from 16 residues. V lost 0 bases to trimming and J lost 5 bases; unmatched junction nucleotides: 5. Germline CDR1 is MGHRA and CDR2 is YSYEKL. The CDR3 spells CASSQEPGLVTGELFF. CDR3 sequence (DNA): TGCGCCAGCAGCCAAGAACCGGGACTAGTTACCGGGGAGCTGTTTTTT.

V and J are TRBV14 and TRBJ2-6; D gene uncertain. The CDR3 has 17 residues. Germline values: CDR1 SGHDN, CDR2 FVKESK. V was shortened by 3 bases and J by 2 bases, with 14 bases between the two germline ends. CDR3 protein: CASSHVSSRPGANVLTF. The CDR3 nucleotides read TGTGCCAGCAGCCACGTCAGCTCAAGACCTGGGGCCAACGTCCTGACTTTC.

There are a few counts of this clone. This chain uses TRBV7-3 with TRBJ1-2; weak D call: TRBD1 (6 bases). Germline V gene lookup returns CDR1 SGHTA and CDR2 FQGTGA. This CDR3 comprises 14 residues. Trimming stripped 2 bases from V and 8 bases from J, with 15 bases between. CDR3 bases: TGTGCCAGCAGCTTATTCAGCAGGGGCGTCGGCTACACCTTC. As protein: CASSLFSRGVGYTF.

The chain employs TRBV5-1 and TRBJ2-1, with 9 bases matching TRBD2. The CDR3 has 15 residues. Germline CDR1 SGHRS, CDR2 YFSETQ. V was clipped by 4 bases and J by 7 bases; unmatched bases: 9. The CDR3 region has the DNA TGCGCCAGCAGCCTCACCGGACTAGCGCAAAATGAGCAGTTCTTC. Translating it yields CASSLTGLAQNEQFF.

CDR3 sequence: CASSLGTGPYNEQFF. The CDR3 DNA follows: TGTGCCAGCAGCCTTGGGACAGGCCCGTACAATGAGCAGTTCTTC. This sequence joins TRBV7-7 and TRBJ2-1, with 8 bases matching TRBD1. The J segment lost 4 bases and the V segment lost 5 bases, leaving 7 bases of the junction unmatched. The germline CDR1 and CDR2 sequences are SSHAT and FNYEAQ (reference sequence). The CDR3 length is 15 residues.

This chain's CDR3 is CASSADDGTQYF. CDR3 DNA: TGTGCCAGCAGTGCTGACGACGGTACGCAGTATTTT. This chain joins TRBV2 and TRBJ2-3; D remains ambiguous. The germline V and J ends were trimmed by 4 bases and 8 bases, with 10 bases remaining between them. The CDR3 totals 12 residues. CDR1 and CDR2 from the germline V gene are SNHLY and FYNNEI.

The chain links TRBV28 to TRBJ1-5; no firm D call. The V gene lost 3 bases and the J gene lost 2 bases, with 14 bases spanning the gap. The germline V gene encodes CDR1 MDHEN and CDR2 SYDVKM. The CDR3 spans 16 residues. The CDR3 DNA reads as TGTGCCAGCAGTTTTCAGATGAAGGCGGGCAATCAGCCCCAGCATTTT. Amino acids: CASSFQMKAGNQPQHF.

The CDR3 protein is CASSQPTGPFNYGYTF. The CDR3 coding sequence is TGTGCCAGCAGCCAACCGACAGGGCCGTTTAACTATGGCTACACCTTC. The V gene is TRBV4-2, the J gene TRBJ1-2; 7 bases are a match to TRBD1. This CDR3 spans 16 amino acids. V lost 2 bases to trimming and J lost 1 base; unmatched junction nucleotides: 7. Per germline, CDR1 LGHNA and CDR2 YNFKEQ.

The chain combines TRBV2 with TRBJ2-3; 13 bases map to TRBD2. The J segment lost 0 bases and the V segment lost 6 bases, leaving 6 bases of the junction unmatched. The germline gives CDR1 SNHLY, CDR2 FYNNEI. This CDR3 region has 17 residues. In nucleotides, the CDR3 is TGTGCCAGCAGGAGACTAGCGGGGGGCTCTAGCACAGATACGCAGTATTTT. It encodes CASRRLAGGSSTDTQYF.

The chain carries TRBV6-6 and TRBJ1-4; D is possibly TRBD1 (6 bases). Trimming cost V 6 bases and J 10 bases, with 18 bases left between them. This CDR3 is 14 amino acids long. The V gene's germline CDR1 is MNHNY and CDR2 SVGAGI (reference sequence). CDR3 nucleotides: TGTGCCAGCAGCCCTGGGCAGGGGAAGGGAAAACTGTTTTTT. It specifies CASSPGQGKGKLFF.

This rearrangement joins TRBV2 to TRBJ1-1; D might be TRBD1 (6 bases). This CDR3 region has 13 residues. The ends were cut back, 7 bases at V and 0 bases at J, with 9 bases in the middle. Germline V gene sequence: CDR1 SNHLY, CDR2 FYNNEI. CDR3 bases: TGTGCCAGCACCGGACAGTTGAACACTGAAGCTTTCTTT. Protein sequence: CASTGQLNTEAFF.

This clone was seen a handful of times. V is TRBV4-1 and J is TRBJ1-1; D may be TRBD1 (5 bases). The ends were cut back, 4 bases at V and 1 base at J, with 13 bases in the middle. Germline V gene sequence: CDR1 MGHRA, CDR2 YSYEKL. This CDR3 is built from 15 residues. The CDR3 nucleotides read TGCGCCAGCAGCCCACAGGTTTTCTCGAACACTGAAGCTTTCTTT. It is translated as CASSPQVFSNTEAFF.

This clone was seen only a few times. The genes are TRBV6-5 and TRBJ1-1; D is possibly TRBD1 (5 bases). The CDR3 loop spans 15 amino acids. Germline V gene lookup returns CDR1 MNHEY and CDR2 SVGAGI. The V end lost 8 bases, the J end lost 1 base, and 17 bases lay between the germline ends. CDR3 sequence (DNA): TGTGCCAGCCTCCTCCACGGGGACTCGAACACTGAAGCTTTCTTT. The encoded protein is CASLLHGDSNTEAFF.

V gene TRBV7-3 combines with J gene TRBJ2-7, with a possible D match to TRBD2 (5 bases). V lost 5 bases to trimming and J lost 5 bases, with 16 bases between them. Germline CDR1 and CDR2: SGHTA and FQGTGA. The CDR3 length is 14 residues. The DNA of the CDR3 is TGTGCCAGCAGCCTCCGGGGAGACACGGACGAGCAGTACTTC. Amino acids: CASSLRGDTDEQYF. The full variable domain, its missing parts supplied by reference TRBV7-3 and TRBJ2-7, is GAGVSQTPSNKVTEKGKYVELRCDPISGHTALYWYRQSLGQGPEFLIYFQGTGAADDSGLPNDRFFAVRPEGSVSTLKIQRTERGDSAVYLCASSLRGDTDEQYFGPGTRLTVT.

The rearrangement uses TRBV28 and TRBJ1-6; tentatively, D is TRBD1 (5 bases). V was pared by 5 bases and J by 8 bases, with 31 bases between. Looked up from germline, CDR1 is MDHEN and CDR2 is SYDVKM. CDR3 length: 20 residues. CDR3: CASSPNSGSIWRSPYSPLHF. In nucleotides, the CDR3 is TGTGCCAGCAGTCCTAACTCAGGGTCCATTTGGAGATCCCCTTATTCACCCCTCCACTTT.

This chain connects TRBV19 to TRBJ2-2; D unclear. The germline gives CDR1 LNHDA, CDR2 SQIVND (reference sequence). V shed 3 bases and J shed 2 bases, with 13 bases lying between them. The CDR3 length is 16 residues. CDR3 residues: CASSIRTAPNTGELFF. The CDR3 coding sequence is TGTGCCAGTAGTATCAGGACGGCACCAAACACCGGGGAGCTGTTTTTT. Filled out from reference TRBV19 and TRBJ2-2, the complete variable domain reads DGGITQSPKYLFRKEGQNVTLSCEQNLNHDAMYWYRQDPGQGLRLIYYSQIVNDFQKGDIAEGYSVSREKKESFPLTVTSAQKNPTAFYLCASSIRTAPNTGELFFGEGSRLTVL.

This chain connects TRBV5-6 to TRBJ2-7, with D unclear. The germline V gene has CDR1 SGHDT and CDR2 YYEEEE. The CDR3 sequence is 11 residues long. The V gene lost 4 bases and the J gene lost 9 bases, with 11 bases spanning the gap. CDR3 region: CASSGPFGQYF. CDR3 nucleotide sequence: TGTGCCAGCAGCGGGCCCTTCGGGCAGTACTTC.

This rearrangement joins TRBV27 to TRBJ1-1, with TRBD1 matching 9 bases. This CDR3 is 16 amino acids long. CDR1 and CDR2 (germline): MNHEY, SMNVEV (reference sequence). The V and J ends lost 4 bases and 0 bases, in that order; junction bases with no gene match: 6. The CDR3 region has the DNA TGTGCCAGCAGTTCCGCGGGACAGGGTTTGAACACTGAAGCTTTCTTT. Translation gives CASSSAGQGLNTEAFF.

V gene TRBV6-5 combines with J gene TRBJ2-7; maybe TRBD1 (5 bases). This CDR3 spans 13 amino acids. Between the trimmed V and J ends, which lost 5 bases and 3 bases, there was a span of 11 bases. Germline V CDR1 and CDR2: MNHEY, SVGAGI. This CDR3 reads CASSDWGFYEQYF. CDR3 nucleotides: TGTGCCAGCAGTGACTGGGGCTTCTACGAGCAGTACTTC.